The 10 T cell receptor beta chains in this list originate from one sample, sequenced in a study of blood T cells in healthy people across ages. Through a sample-barcoded 5' primer and a J-beta primer mix, a second PCR was run for roughly 7 to 11 cycles. Each CDR3 protein is one row after TCRdb ran MiXCR on the 5' RACE reads. The table includes about 640,000 distinct CDR3 sequences, about 54% detected once. The sequencing sample was made of blood. The receptors derive from a man in his fifties or sixties in good health.

The chain joins TRBV5-1 to TRBJ1-2; the D is unclear. The CDR3 contains 15 residues. V was cut by 0 bases and J by 2 bases, with 11 bases left in between. Looked up from germline, CDR1 is SGHRS and CDR2 is YFSETQ. CDR3 in DNA: TGCGCCAGCAGCTTGGAGGGCACCTCCAACTATGGCTACACCTTC. Translated: CASSLEGTSNYGYTF.

This clonotype was seen only a few times. The V gene is TRBV12-3 or TRBV12-4, the J gene TRBJ2-7, with D perhaps matching TRBD2 (6 bases). CDR3 length: 14 residues. The V end lost 7 bases, the J end lost 5 bases, and 18 bases lay between the germline ends. CDR3 nucleotide sequence: TGTGCCAGCACCCTTCTTACGGGGGTGGACGAGCAGTACTTC. Protein: CASTLLTGVDEQYF.

The chain links TRBV4-1 to TRBJ2-3, with 10 positions matching TRBD1. This CDR3 is built from 15 residues. Losses at the gene ends were 3 bases for V and 4 bases for J; bases not matched to a gene: 4. Germline V gene data show CDR1 as MGHRA and CDR2 as YSYEKL. The CDR3 DNA follows: TGCGCCAGCAGCCATGGACAGGGGGTCGCAGATACGCAGTATTTT. Translated, it gives CASSHGQGVADTQYF.

V usage is TRBV20-1 and J usage is TRBJ2-6; D gene unclear. V lost 7 bases to trimming and J lost 1 base, with 8 bases between them. Germline CDR1 reads DFQATT; CDR2 reads SNEGSKA (reference sequence). The CDR3 covers 13 residues. CDR3 sequence (DNA): TGCAGTGTAGGTCGATCTGGGGCCAACGTCCTGACTTTC. Encoded protein: CSVGRSGANVLTF.

The rearrangement links TRBV20-1 to TRBJ2-3; TRBD2 aligns across 9 bases. The V and J ends lost 7 bases and 5 bases, in that order; junction bases with no gene match: 7. Germline-derived CDR1 and CDR2 are DFQATT and SNEGSKA (reference sequence). CDR3 length: 13 amino acids. The CDR3 protein is CSVPRGGGDTQYF. CDR3 nucleotides: TGCAGTGTCCCGCGGGGGGGAGGAGATACGCAGTATTTT.

This clonotype has a single count. The gene calls are TRBV6-1 and TRBJ1-1, with D uncertain. V lost 7 bases to trimming and J lost 1 base, with 10 bases between them. The CDR3 loop spans 13 amino acids. Germline CDR1 MNHNS, CDR2 SASEGT. For the CDR3, the DNA is TGTGCCAGCAAGGCCGTTTGGAACACTGAAGCTTTCTTT. It translates to CASKAVWNTEAFF.

This chain joins TRBV7-9 and TRBJ1-4; no firm D call. Trimming cost V 2 bases and J 2 bases, with 6 bases left between them. The CDR3 contains 14 residues. Germline CDR1 reads SEHNR; CDR2 reads FQNEAQ (reference sequence). In DNA form, the CDR3 reads TGTGCCAGCAGCTTAAGGGCGACTAATGAAAAACTGTTTTTT. Residues: CASSLRATNEKLFF.

The CDR3 DNA sequence: TGTGCCAGCAGTGCTGCCGGGAACTCCTACGAGCAGTACTTC. Protein: CASSAAGNSYEQYF. The chain combines TRBV2 with TRBJ2-4, with D possibly matching TRBD2 (5 bases). The better agreement between TRBJ2-7 and the DNA end casts doubt on the J call. Germline CDR1 and CDR2: SNHLY and FYNNEI. The CDR3 is made up of 14 amino acids.

There are a few counts of this clonotype. The rearrangement links TRBV21-1 to TRBJ2-7; TRBD1, the table's D call, lacks a check against the DNA. TRBV21-1 corresponds to a pseudogene. This CDR3 is built from 14 residues. The CDR3 loop reads CASRSNPPGCEQYF. CDR3 nucleotides: TGTGCCAGCAGAAGTAATCCCCCCGGTTGCGAGCAGTACTTC.

The chain joins TRBV11-2 to TRBJ2-3; possibly TRBD2 for D (7 bases). Germline V gene data show CDR1 as SGHAT and CDR2 as FQNNGV. The CDR3 runs 22 residues. V lost 1 base, J lost 2 bases, and 31 bases lay in between. CDR3 in DNA: TGTGCCAGCAGCTTAGGGGGGCCCTTGCCGGGACTAATTCGTCGAGACACAGATACGCAGTATTTT. Its translation: CASSLGGPLPGLIRRDTDTQYF.